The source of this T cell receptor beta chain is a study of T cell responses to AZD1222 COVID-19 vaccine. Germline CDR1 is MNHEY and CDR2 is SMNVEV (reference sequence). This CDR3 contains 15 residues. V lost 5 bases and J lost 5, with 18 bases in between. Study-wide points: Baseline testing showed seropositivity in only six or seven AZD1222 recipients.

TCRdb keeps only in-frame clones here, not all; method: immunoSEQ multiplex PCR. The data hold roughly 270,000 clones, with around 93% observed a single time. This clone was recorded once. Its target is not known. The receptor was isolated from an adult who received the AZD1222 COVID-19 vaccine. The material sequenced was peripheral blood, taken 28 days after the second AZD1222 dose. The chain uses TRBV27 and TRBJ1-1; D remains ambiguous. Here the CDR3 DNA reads TGTGCCAGCAGTCTCCAATTAAGGGAAGGGACTGAAGCTTTCTTT. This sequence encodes CASSLQLREGTEAFF.